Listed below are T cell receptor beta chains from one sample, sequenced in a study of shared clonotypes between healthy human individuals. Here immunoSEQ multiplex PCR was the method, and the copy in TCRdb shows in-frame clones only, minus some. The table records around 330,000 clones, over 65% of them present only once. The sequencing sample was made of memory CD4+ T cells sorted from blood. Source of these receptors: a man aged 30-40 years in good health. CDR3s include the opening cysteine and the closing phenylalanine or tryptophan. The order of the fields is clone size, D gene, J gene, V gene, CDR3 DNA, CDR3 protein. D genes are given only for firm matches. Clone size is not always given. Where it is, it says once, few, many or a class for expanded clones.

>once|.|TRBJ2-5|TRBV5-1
TGCGCCAGCAGCAGGGCAGGGGAAGAGACCCAGTACTTC
CASSRAGEETQYF
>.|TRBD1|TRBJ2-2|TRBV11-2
TGTGCCAGCAGCTTAGGAGGATTCGGGGACAGTTACACCGGGGAGCTGTTTTTT
CASSLGGFGDSYTGELFF
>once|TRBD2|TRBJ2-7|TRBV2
TGTGCCAGCAGTGATCCTAGCGGGAACCTCTACGAGCAGTACTTC
CASSDPSGNLYEQYF
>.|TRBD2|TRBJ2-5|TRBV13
TGTGCCAGCAGCTTAGGCGGGGGGGTGGCGGAGACCCAGTACTTC
CASSLGGGVAETQYF
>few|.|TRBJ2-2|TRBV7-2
TGTGCCAGCAGCTTGGACGCCCGTGTCACCGGGGAGCTGTTTTTT
CASSLDARVTGELFF
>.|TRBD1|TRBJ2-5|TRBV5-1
TGCGCCAGCAGCTACTCCGGGACAGTGGAAGAGACCCAGTACTTC
CASSYSGTVEETQYF
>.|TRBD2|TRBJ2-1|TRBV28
TGTGCCAGCAGTTCGACTAGCGAGAACTACAATGAGCAGTTCTTC
CASSSTSENYNEQFF
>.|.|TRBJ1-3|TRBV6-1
TGTGCCAGCTCAAACGGGAGAAACACCATATATTTT
CASSNGRNTIYF
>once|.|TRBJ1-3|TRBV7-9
TGTGCCAGCAGCGGTCCGGGCTTTGGCGGAAACACCATATATTTT
CASSGPGFGGNTIYF
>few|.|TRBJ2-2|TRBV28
TGTGCCAGCAGTTTAATTCCTGGCACCTTGGTGGGGGAGCTGTTTTTT
CASSLIPGTLVGELFF
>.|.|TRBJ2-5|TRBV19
TGTGCCAGTAGTTCTACCCCGGGCCACCAGTACTTC
CASSSTPGHQYF